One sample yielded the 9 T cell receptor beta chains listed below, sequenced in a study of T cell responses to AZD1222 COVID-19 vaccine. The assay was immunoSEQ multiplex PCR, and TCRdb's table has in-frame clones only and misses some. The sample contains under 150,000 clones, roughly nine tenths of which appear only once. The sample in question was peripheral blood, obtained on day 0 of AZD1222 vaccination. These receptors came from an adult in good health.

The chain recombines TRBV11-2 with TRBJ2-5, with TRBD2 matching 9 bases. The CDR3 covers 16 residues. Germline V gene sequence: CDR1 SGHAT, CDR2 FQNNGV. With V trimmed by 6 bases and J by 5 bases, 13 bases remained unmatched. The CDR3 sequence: CASRTLRTSAGETQYF. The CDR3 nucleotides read TGTGCCAGCAGAACCTTAAGGACTAGCGCCGGCGAGACCCAGTACTTC.

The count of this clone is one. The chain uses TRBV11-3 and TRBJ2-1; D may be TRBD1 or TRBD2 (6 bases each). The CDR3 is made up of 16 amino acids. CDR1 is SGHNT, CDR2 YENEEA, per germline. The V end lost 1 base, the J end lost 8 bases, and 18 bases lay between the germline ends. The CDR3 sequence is CASSLGGADRGDEQFF. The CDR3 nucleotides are TGTGCCAGCAGCTTAGGGGGGGCGGACCGGGGCGATGAGCAGTTCTTC.

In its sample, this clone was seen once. The CDR3 bases are TGTGCCAGCAGCCTACCAACAGGAAAAGAAGCTTTCTTT. Translating gives CASSLPTGKEAFF. The V call is TRBV5-4, the J call TRBJ1-1; possible D gene TRBD1, 5 bases. The V gene's germline CDR1 is SGHNT and CDR2 YYREEE (reference sequence). The CDR3 spans 13 residues. V was cut by 4 bases and J by 8 bases, with 15 bases left in between.

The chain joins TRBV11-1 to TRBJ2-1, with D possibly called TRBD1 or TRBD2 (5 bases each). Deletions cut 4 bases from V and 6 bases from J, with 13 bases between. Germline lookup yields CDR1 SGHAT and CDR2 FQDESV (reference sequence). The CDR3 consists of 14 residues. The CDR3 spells CASSSRGQLNEQFF. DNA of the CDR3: TGTGCCAGCAGCTCCCGGGGCCAACTCAATGAGCAGTTCTTC.

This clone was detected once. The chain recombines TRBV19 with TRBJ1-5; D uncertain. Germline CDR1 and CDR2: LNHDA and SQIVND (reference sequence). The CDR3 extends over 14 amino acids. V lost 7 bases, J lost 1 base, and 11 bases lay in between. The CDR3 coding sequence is TGTGCCAGTACCCCCGCGGGGAGCAATCAGCCCCAGCATTTT. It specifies CASTPAGSNQPQHF.

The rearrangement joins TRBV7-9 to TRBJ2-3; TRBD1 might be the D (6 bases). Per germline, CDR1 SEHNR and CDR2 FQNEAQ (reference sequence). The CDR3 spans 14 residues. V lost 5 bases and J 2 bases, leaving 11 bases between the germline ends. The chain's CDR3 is CASSPRDNTDTQYF. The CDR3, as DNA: TGTGCCAGCAGCCCACGGGACAACACAGATACGCAGTATTTT.

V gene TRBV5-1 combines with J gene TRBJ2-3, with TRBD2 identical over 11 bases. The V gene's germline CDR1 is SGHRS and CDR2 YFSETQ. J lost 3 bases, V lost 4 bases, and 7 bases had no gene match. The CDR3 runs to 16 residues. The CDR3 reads CASSMTSGIFTDTQYF. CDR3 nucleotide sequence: TGCGCCAGCAGCATGACTAGCGGGATATTTACAGATACGCAGTATTTT.

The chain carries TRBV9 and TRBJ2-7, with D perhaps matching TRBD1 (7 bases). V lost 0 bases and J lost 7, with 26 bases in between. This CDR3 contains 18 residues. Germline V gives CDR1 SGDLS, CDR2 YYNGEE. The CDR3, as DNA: TGTGCCAGCAGCGTAGAGGGGGGTTTTGGGACAGTGCGGCGGGAGCAGTACTTC. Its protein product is CASSVEGGFGTVRREQYF.

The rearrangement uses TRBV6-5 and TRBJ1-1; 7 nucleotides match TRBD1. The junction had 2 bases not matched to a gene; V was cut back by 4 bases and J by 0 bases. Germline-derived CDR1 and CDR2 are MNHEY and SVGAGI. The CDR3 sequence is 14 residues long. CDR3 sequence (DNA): TGTGCCAGCAGTTTTGGACAGGTGAACACTGAAGCTTTCTTT. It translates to CASSFGQVNTEAFF.